This T cell receptor beta chain originates from a study of cytomegalovirus exposure and HLA in healthy donors. This CDR3 has 15 residues. The germline V and J ends were trimmed by 6 bases and 7 bases, with 19 bases remaining between them. From germline, CDR1 is SNHLY and CDR2 FYNNEI. This clone was picked up a small number of times. The primer mix had 60 Vbeta and 13 Jbeta primers. Only in-frame clones appear in the TCRdb table, and some are missing; sequencing was by immunoSEQ multiplex PCR. This repertoire shows about 110,000 clones, under 85% found once; its top ten account for 4.2%. The sample taken for sequencing was PBMCs. This rearrangement joins TRBV2 to TRBJ2-1; a possible D gene is TRBD2 (5 bases). The origin of this receptor is a male donor in good health and CMV-seronegative. CDR3 DNA: TGTGCCAGCAGGTCTGACTCTTACACGGGAAATGAGCAGTTCTTC. It yields the protein CASRSDSYTGNEQFF. Full variable domain (remainder filled in from reference TRBV2 and TRBJ2-1): EPEVTQTPSHQVTQMGQEVILRCVPISNHLYFYWYRQILGQKVEFLVSFYNNEISEKSEIFDDQFSVERPDGSNFTLKIRSTKLEDSAMYFCASRSDSYTGNEQFFGPGTRLTVL.